These 2 T cell receptor beta chains were all obtained from the same sample, sequenced in a study of prognosis after radiotherapy for stage I lung cancer. Two-round multiplex PCR amplified TCR beta CDR3 from genomic DNA. Primers targeting each individual TRBV and TRBJ gene were applied in first-round PCR. TCRdb re-called the multiplex PCR reads through MiXCR, storing one row per CDR3 protein. This table has about 35,000 distinct CDR3 sequences, approximately 36% appearing once. The sequenced sample was PBMCs, obtained before or after stereotactic body radiation therapy (not recorded which). These TCRs come from a donor aged 50 or older with non-small cell lung cancer.

For this clonotype: It differs at one base from a far larger clone, so likely a read error. The V gene is TRBV7-9, the J gene TRBJ2-1; TRBD2 matches at 10 bases. CDR3 length equals 16 residues. V lost 3 bases, J lost 8 bases, and 10 bases stayed unmatched. Germline V gene sequence: CDR1 SEHNR, CDR2 FQNEAQ (reference sequence). The CDR3 loop reads CASSLVPSGRAYEQFF. In DNA, the CDR3 is TGTGCCAGCAGCTTGGTACCCAGCGGGAGGGCCTATGAGCAGTTCTTC.

In this sample, this clonotype turned up many times. J is TRBJ2-3 and V is TRBV15; 7 nucleotides align to TRBD2. The V segment lost 0 bases and the J segment 6 bases; nucleotides outside the gene matches: 6. This CDR3 region has 15 residues. Germline values: CDR1 LNHNV, CDR2 YYDKDF (reference sequence). CDR3 loop: CATSRDGGSIDTQYF. The CDR3 DNA is TGTGCCACCAGCAGAGATGGCGGGAGTATTGATACGCAGTATTTT.